This T cell receptor beta chain stems from a study of memory CD4+ T cells and cytomegalovirus serostatus. Study summary: Healthy Belgian adult donors included under ten CMV-positive and some 23 CMV-negative people. General observations from the study: Suggested: most of the CMV-linked TCR signature lies in CD4+ memory cells.

In the source study's methods: Out-of-frame sequences were removed, leaving around 2,000,000 distinct TCRbeta sequences. Method: immunoSEQ multiplex PCR; TCRdb's copy keeps in-frame clones and lacks some. Clonal size and the V and J genes are those of that table, whereas D and trimming came from the DNA. The sample contains around 32,000 clones, around 74% of which appear only once. The sort gate was single viable CD3+CD4+CD8-CD45RO+ cells for memory CD4+ T cells. After thawing, CD4+ T cells were positively selected. About this clone itself: Its antigen is still unknown.

With 0 bases removed from V and 7 bases from J, the gap between germline ends came to 23 bases. Germline CDR1 ENHRY, CDR2 SYGVKD. The CDR3 has 18 amino acids. The genes are TRBV10-3 and TRBJ2-3, with D possibly TRBD2 on 6 matching bases. What was sequenced was memory CD4+ T cells from blood. The receptor was derived from an adult in good health and CMV-seronegative. Some clones in this sample may be carry-over from other donors' samples. The chain's CDR3 is CAISESEGANPRRNTQYF. For the CDR3, the DNA is TGTGCCATCAGTGAGTCGGAGGGAGCAAACCCTCGACGTAATACGCAGTATTTT.